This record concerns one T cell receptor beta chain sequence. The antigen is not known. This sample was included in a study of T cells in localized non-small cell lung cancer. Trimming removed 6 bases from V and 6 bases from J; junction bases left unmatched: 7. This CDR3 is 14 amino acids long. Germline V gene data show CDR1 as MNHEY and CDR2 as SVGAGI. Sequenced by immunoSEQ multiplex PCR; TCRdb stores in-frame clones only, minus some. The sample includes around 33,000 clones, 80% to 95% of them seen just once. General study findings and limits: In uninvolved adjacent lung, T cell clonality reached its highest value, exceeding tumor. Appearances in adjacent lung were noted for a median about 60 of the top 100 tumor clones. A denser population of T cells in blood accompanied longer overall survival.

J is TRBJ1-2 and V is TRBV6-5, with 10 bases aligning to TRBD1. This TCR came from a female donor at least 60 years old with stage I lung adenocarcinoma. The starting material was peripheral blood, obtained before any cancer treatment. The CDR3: CASRSRDRGHGYTF. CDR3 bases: TGTGCCAGCAGGTCCCGGGACAGGGGCCATGGCTACACCTTC.